The next 14 T cell receptor beta chains were all read from a single sample in a study of T-cell memory formation after mild COVID-19. Each CDR3 protein is one row after TCRdb ran MiXCR on the 5' RACE reads. This sample has nearly 110,000 distinct CDR3 sequences, with approximately 15% found just once. Sequencing was done on a sample of PBMCs or a T cell subset sorted from them (not recorded which). The receptors here all came from an adult woman who had mild COVID-19 (a few samples of this study predate the infection). Cell type and time point are not known.

This clonotype has only a few counts. The V and J genes are TRBV11-2 and TRBJ2-5; 11 bases match TRBD2. Trimming took 5 bases from V and 5 from J; bases not matched to a gene: 10. Germline CDR1 SGHAT, CDR2 FQNNGV. This CDR3 has 16 amino acids. The CDR3 coding sequence is TGTGCCAGCAGCCCATATAGCGGGGGGGCAGTTGAGACCCAGTACTTC. Amino acid sequence: CASSPYSGGAVETQYF.

V is TRBV7-8 and J is TRBJ2-2; no definite D call. Per germline, CDR1 SGHVS and CDR2 FQNEAQ. Trimming shortened V by 4 bases and J by 2 bases, and 11 bases separated the two germline ends. The CDR3 is 15 residues long. In DNA, the CDR3 is TGTGCCAGCAGCTCTCTCCGTTCTAACACCGGGGAGCTGTTTTTT. This translates into CASSSLRSNTGELFF.

The chain has TRBV3-1 and TRBJ2-3; D perhaps matches TRBD2 (6 bases). CDR1 is LGHDT, CDR2 YNNKEL, per germline (reference sequence). This CDR3 has 15 amino acids. Trimming cost V 6 bases and J 2 bases, with 15 bases left between them. The CDR3 sequence: CASSIGRGYTDTQYF. The CDR3 DNA reads TGTGCCAGCAGTATAGGGCGGGGATACACAGATACGCAGTATTTT.

There are many counts of this clonotype. This sequence joins TRBV5-1 and TRBJ2-7; D tentatively reads TRBD1 or TRBD2 (5 bases each). From germline, CDR1 is SGHRS and CDR2 YFSETQ. Trimming shortened V by 4 bases and J by 6 bases, and 20 bases separated the two germline ends. The CDR3 has 15 residues. CDR3 DNA sequence: TGCGCCAGCAGCGCTCCGGGACGTAACCTCGGCGAGCAGTACTTC. Translating gives CASSAPGRNLGEQYF.

The V gene is TRBV9, the J gene TRBJ1-5; D perhaps matches TRBD1 (6 bases). V lost 3 bases to trimming and J lost 0 bases, with 10 bases between them. Per germline, CDR1 SGDLS and CDR2 YYNGEE. The CDR3 has 15 amino acids. In DNA form, the CDR3 reads TGTGCCAGCAGCGCCGGGGACAATAGCAATCAGCCCCAGCATTTT. This translates into CASSAGDNSNQPQHF.

This clonotype turned up a few times. The V call is TRBV14, the J call TRBJ2-7; 7 bases are shared with TRBD2. J gave up 6 bases and V 4 bases, and 15 bases lay outside the gene matches. CDR1 is SGHDN and CDR2 is FVKESK in the germline V gene. The CDR3 runs 16 residues. CDR3 in DNA: TGTGCCAGCAGCCCCTCTCTCGCAGCGGGGACCATCGAGCAGTACTTC. Amino acids: CASSPSLAAGTIEQYF.

This chain links TRBV4-3 with TRBJ2-7; 9 bases align to TRBD2. CDR3 length equals 15 residues. Germline CDR1 and CDR2: LGHNA and YSLEER. Trimming cost V 6 bases and J 3 bases; bases outside gene matches: 9. The CDR3 bases are TGCGCCAGCAGGCCGGCCTTAGCGGGGGACTACGAGCAGTACTTC. Protein: CASRPALAGDYEQYF.

This clonotype was counted between two and nine times. CDR3 loop: CASSQASGSTDTQYF. CDR3 coding DNA: TGCGCCAGCAGCCAAGCCAGCGGGAGCACAGATACGCAGTATTTT. The chain has TRBV4-3 and TRBJ2-3; D is perhaps TRBD2 (6 bases). In germline, CDR1 is LGHNA, CDR2 YSLEER. Trimming cost V 1 base and J 0 bases, with 8 bases left between them. The CDR3 spans 15 residues.

This clonotype was seen more than once but under ten times. The chain has TRBV4-1 and TRBJ2-1; 11 nucleotides align to TRBD1. The V gene end was trimmed by 1 base and the J gene end by 9 bases; junction bases not matched to a gene: 5. Germline V gene sequence: CDR1 MGHRA, CDR2 YSYEKL. The CDR3 consists of 15 residues. DNA of the CDR3: TGCGCCAGCAGCCAAGTGGACAGGGGGCGACGTGAGCAGTTCTTC. Translation: CASSQVDRGRREQFF.

V gene TRBV7-2 combines with J gene TRBJ2-7; TRBD1 matches 8 bases. This CDR3 is 14 amino acids long. The J segment lost 4 bases and the V segment lost 5 bases, leaving 7 bases of the junction unmatched. The V gene's germline CDR1 is SGHTA and CDR2 FQGNSA. CDR3 DNA: TGTGCCAGCAGCCCGGACAGGGATGGATACGAGCAGTACTTC. Its protein product is CASSPDRDGYEQYF.

This clonotype was recorded a few times. V usage is TRBV12-3 or TRBV12-4 and J usage is TRBJ2-5; D not certain. Trimming removed 5 bases from V and 5 bases from J, with 21 bases in between. The CDR3 contains 16 residues. The CDR3 DNA is TGTGCCAGCAGTCCCCCGCAAGGGCTCCGGGTGGAGACCCAGTACTTC. Translated: CASSPPQGLRVETQYF.

This clonotype was counted at least ten times. The rearrangement joins TRBV7-9 to TRBJ2-7, with D possibly TRBD2 on 6 matching bases. V lost 1 base, J lost 0 bases, and 10 bases lay in between. From germline, CDR1 is SEHNR and CDR2 FQNEAQ (reference sequence). The CDR3 is 15 amino acids. This CDR3 reads CASSLGYGSSYEQYF. CDR3 nucleotide sequence: TGTGCCAGCAGCTTAGGCTACGGGAGCTCCTACGAGCAGTACTTC.

This clonotype was seen more than once but under ten times. CDR3 nucleotide sequence: TGTGCCAGCAGCCCCCCTAGGAGTGTGCGGAACACTGAAGCTTTCTTT. It translates to CASSPPRSVRNTEAFF. The rearrangement joins TRBV5-6 to TRBJ1-1; unclear D gene. Germline V gives CDR1 SGHDT, CDR2 YYEEEE. The CDR3 spans 16 residues. Trimming stripped 4 bases from V and 1 base from J, with 17 bases between.

This clonotype has more than one count but fewer than ten. This chain joins TRBV6-5 and TRBJ2-3, with a possible D match to TRBD2 (5 bases). CDR1 and CDR2 (germline): MNHEY, SVGAGI. V shed 6 bases and J shed 2 bases, with 12 bases lying between them. This CDR3 is 14 amino acids long. CDR3 bases: TGTGCCAGCAGCGGACGTAGCGCCACAGATACGCAGTATTTT. This encodes CASSGRSATDTQYF.